These 5 T cell receptor beta chains were all obtained from the same sample, sequenced in a study of metastatic and nonmetastatic thyroid tumors (dated by TCRdb to 2018 to 2020). The library was produced with PCR. Instrument used: Illumina HiSeq 4000. In TCRdb, the public reads were trimmed at Q25 with fastp and aligned with MiXCR, with productive beta chains retained. The sample table holds about 16,000 clones, of which roughly a quarter were seen once. Jointly, the top ten make up 13% of the sample. None of the patients had been given any treatment before thyroid surgery. The sequenced sample was adjacent normal tissue. The receptors originated from a female donor with papillary thyroid cancer or a benign thyroid nodule (not recorded which). Some clones in this sample may be carry-over from other donors' samples.

This chain connects TRBV24-1 to TRBJ2-7; no definite D call. This CDR3 has 14 amino acids. V was pared by 2 bases and J by 3 bases, with 10 bases between. Germline V gene lookup returns CDR1 KGHDR and CDR2 SFDVKD. For the CDR3, the DNA is TGTGCCACCAGTGATTCCCCTCCCCGCTACGAGCAGTACTTC. Amino acid sequence: CATSDSPPRYEQYF.

V usage is TRBV19 and J usage is TRBJ1-6; D may be TRBD1 (6 bases). V was trimmed by 2 bases and J by 10 bases, leaving 15 bases between them. This CDR3 comprises 15 residues. Per germline, CDR1 LNHDA and CDR2 SQIVND (reference sequence). In DNA form, the CDR3 reads TGTGCCAGTAGTATATTTGGGGGCAAGGGATCACCCCTCCACTTT. It encodes CASSIFGGKGSPLHF.

This chain connects TRBV19 to TRBJ2-1; unclear D gene. The CDR3 length is 14 residues. With 6 bases removed from V and 5 bases from J, the gap between germline ends came to 14 bases. Germline V gene data show CDR1 as LNHDA and CDR2 as SQIVND (reference sequence). The CDR3 is CASSTELANNEQFF. CDR3 DNA: TGTGCCAGTAGCACCGAGCTTGCCAACAATGAGCAGTTCTTC.

This rearrangement joins TRBV19 to TRBJ2-2, with D perhaps matching TRBD2 (5 bases). Germline values: CDR1 LNHDA, CDR2 SQIVND (reference sequence). CDR3 length: 14 amino acids. The V end lost 3 bases, the J end lost 7 bases, and 12 bases lay between the germline ends. The CDR3 sequence: CASSIGLASGELFF. Here the CDR3 DNA reads TGTGCCAGTAGTATCGGTCTAGCTAGCGGGGAGCTGTTTTTT.

The V call is TRBV20-1, the J call TRBJ2-3; TRBD1 aligns across 7 bases. The CDR3 totals 14 residues. Germline V gene sequence: CDR1 DFQATT, CDR2 SNEGSKA (reference sequence). V dropped 0 bases and J dropped 6; count of bases not matched to a gene: 6. CDR3 loop: CSARDRTGRDTQYF. In nucleotides, the CDR3 is TGCAGTGCTAGAGACAGGACAGGACGGGATACGCAGTATTTT.